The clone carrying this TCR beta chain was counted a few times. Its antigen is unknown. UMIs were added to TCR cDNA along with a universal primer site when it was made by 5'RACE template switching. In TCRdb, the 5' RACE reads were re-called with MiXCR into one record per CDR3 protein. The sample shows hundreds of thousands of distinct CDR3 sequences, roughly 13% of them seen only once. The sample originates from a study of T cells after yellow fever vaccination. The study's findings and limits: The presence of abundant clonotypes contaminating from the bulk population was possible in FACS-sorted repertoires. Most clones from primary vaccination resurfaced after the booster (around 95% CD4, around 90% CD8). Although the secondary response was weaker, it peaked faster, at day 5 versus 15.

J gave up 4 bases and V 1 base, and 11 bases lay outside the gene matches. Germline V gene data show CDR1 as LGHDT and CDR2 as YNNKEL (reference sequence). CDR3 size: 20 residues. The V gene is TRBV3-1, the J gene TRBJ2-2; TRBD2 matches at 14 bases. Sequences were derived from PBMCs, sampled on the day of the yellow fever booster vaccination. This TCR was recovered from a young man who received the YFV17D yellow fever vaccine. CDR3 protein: CASSQGSVFGTSGSTGELFF. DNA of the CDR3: TGTGCCAGCAGCCAAGGGTCTGTTTTCGGGACTAGCGGGAGCACCGGGGAGCTGTTTTTT. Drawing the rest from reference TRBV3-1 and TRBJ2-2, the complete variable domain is DTAVSQTPKYLVTQMGNDKSIKCEQNLGHDTMYWYKQDSKKFLKIMFSYNNKELIINETVPNRFSPKSPDKAHLNLHINSLELGDSAVYFCASSQGSVFGTSGSTGELFFGEGSRLTVL.